The sequence of this T cell receptor beta chain was determined in a study of human T cells and chemical hapten exposure. Study summary: Upper inner arm skin measuring approximately 2 cm by approximately 2 cm received 2% DPC for sensitization. Study observations and caveats: PT1 expanded TCR numbers rose with patch test score. The study found expanded TCRs formed significantly more large CDR3 similarity clusters than controls. Alopecia in all donors means immunity may differ from healthy individuals.

The time point here: patch test 2, 6 weeks after DPC sensitization. The treatment is: therapeutic diphenylcyclopropenone sensitization with weekly scalp DPC. J gave up 8 bases and V 0 bases, and 8 bases lay outside the gene matches. Germline loops: CDR1 SEHNR, CDR2 FQNEAQ (reference sequence). The CDR3 extends over 17 amino acids. This clonotype was counted only a few times. Antigen: not known. One entry per CDR3 protein, called by TCRdb with MiXCR from the RACE reads. The sample records around 360,000 distinct CDR3 sequences, over 6% being singletons. The gene calls are TRBV7-9 and TRBJ2-1, with 12 nucleotides matching TRBD2. The sample here was whole blood, taken in connection with sensitization to the hapten diphenylcyclopropenone (DPC). This TCR came from a young woman with alopecia areata. Some clones in this sample may be carry-over from other donors' samples. CDR3 coding DNA: TGTGCCAGCAGCTTAGCAAGGACTAGCGGGGATCGCGATGAGCAGTTCTTC. It yields the protein CASSLARTSGDRDEQFF.